The entry below gives a single T cell receptor (beta chain) sequence along with its context. Its antigen is undetermined. Extraction and reverse transcription of RNA yielded cDNA as the sequencing template. Sequenced by immunoSEQ multiplex PCR; TCRdb stores in-frame clones only, minus some. Of about 13,000 clones listed, 65% to 70% are singletons. This sample is drawn from a study of CD8+ T cells in alopecia areata. V lost 6 bases to trimming and J lost 1 base, with 6 bases between them. The CDR3 loop spans 13 amino acids. Germline assignment: CDR1 SGHDN and CDR2 FVKESK. General observations from the study: Association of baseline CD8+ expansion with response is uncertain owing to one nonresponder.

The treatment denotes: oral pan-JAK inhibitor, 5-10 mg twice daily. Those with alopecia areata gave lesional scalp punch biopsies and peripheral blood. The material sequenced was skin, taken at week 4, from a patient treated with tofacitinib. The rearrangement joins TRBV14 to TRBJ2-2; D gene uncertain. The sequence was collected from a human donor with alopecia areata. CDR3 region: CASRRENTGELFF. The CDR3 DNA is TGTGCCAGCAGGCGAGAGAACACCGGGGAGCTGTTTTTT.